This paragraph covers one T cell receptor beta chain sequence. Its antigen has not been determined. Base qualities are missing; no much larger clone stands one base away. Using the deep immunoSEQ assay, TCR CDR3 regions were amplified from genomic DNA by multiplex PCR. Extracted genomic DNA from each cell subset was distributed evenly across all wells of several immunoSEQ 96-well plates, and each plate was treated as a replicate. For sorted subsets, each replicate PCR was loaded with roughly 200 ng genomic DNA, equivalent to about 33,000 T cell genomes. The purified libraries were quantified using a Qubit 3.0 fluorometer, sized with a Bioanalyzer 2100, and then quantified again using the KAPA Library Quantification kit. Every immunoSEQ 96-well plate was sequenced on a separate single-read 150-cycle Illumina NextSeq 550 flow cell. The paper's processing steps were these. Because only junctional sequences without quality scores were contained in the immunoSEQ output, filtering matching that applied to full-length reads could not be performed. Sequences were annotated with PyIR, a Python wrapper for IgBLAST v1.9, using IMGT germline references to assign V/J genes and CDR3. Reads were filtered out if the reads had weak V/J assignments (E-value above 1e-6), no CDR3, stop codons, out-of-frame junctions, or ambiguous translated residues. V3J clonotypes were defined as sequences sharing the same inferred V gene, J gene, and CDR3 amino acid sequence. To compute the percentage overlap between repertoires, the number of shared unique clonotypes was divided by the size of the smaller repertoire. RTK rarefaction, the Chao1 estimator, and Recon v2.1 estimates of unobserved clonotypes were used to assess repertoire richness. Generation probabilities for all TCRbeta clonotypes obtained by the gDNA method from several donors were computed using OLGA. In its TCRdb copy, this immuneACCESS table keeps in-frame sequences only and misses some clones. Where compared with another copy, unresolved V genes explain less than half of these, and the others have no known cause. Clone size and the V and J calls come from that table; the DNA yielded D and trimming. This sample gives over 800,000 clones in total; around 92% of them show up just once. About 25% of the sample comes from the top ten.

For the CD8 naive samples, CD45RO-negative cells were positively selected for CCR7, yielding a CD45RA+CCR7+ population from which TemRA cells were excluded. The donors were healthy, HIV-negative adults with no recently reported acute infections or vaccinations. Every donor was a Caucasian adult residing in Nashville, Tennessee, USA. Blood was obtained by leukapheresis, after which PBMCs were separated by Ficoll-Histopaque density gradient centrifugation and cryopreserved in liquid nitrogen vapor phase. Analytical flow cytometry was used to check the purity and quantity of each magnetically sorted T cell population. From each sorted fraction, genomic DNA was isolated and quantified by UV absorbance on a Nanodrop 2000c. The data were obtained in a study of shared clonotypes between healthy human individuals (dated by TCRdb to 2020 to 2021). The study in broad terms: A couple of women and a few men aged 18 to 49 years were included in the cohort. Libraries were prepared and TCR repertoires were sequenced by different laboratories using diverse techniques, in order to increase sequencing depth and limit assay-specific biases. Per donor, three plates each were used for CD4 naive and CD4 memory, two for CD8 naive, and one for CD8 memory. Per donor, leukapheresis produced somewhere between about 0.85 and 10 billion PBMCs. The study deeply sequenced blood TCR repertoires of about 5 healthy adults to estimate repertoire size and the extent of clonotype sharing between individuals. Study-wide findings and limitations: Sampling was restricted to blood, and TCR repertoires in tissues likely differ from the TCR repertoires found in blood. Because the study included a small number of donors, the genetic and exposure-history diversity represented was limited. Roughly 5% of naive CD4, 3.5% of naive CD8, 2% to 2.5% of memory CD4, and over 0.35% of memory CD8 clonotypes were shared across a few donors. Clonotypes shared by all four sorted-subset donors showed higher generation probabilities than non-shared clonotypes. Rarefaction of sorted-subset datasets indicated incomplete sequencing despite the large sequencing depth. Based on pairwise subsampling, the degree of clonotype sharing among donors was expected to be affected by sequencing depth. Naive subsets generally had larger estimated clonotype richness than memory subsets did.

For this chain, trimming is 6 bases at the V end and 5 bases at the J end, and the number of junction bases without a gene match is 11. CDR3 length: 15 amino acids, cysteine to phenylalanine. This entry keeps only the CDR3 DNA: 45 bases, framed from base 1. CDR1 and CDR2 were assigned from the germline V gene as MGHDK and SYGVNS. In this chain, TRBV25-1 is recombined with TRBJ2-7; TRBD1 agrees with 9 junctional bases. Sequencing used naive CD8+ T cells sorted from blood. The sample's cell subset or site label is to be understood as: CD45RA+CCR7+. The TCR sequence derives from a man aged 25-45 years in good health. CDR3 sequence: CASSPWTGVGDEQYF. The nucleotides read TGTGCCAGCAGCCCTTGGACAGGGGTCGGCGACGAGCAGTACTTC.